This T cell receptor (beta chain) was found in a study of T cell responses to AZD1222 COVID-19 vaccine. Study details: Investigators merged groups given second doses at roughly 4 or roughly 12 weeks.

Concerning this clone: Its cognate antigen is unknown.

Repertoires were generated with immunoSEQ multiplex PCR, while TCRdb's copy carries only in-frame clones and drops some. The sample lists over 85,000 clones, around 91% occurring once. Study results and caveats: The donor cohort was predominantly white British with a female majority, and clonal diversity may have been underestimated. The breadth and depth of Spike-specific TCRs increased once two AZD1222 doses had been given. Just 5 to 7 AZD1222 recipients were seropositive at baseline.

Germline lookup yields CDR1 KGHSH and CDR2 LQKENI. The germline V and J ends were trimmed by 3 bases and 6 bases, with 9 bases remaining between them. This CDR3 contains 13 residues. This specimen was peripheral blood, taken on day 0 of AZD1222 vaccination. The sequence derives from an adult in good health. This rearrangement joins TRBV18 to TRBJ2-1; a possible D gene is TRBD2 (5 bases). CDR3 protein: CASSPGGSNEQFF. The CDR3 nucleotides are TGTGCCAGCTCACCCGGAGGAAGCAATGAGCAGTTCTTC.